This T cell receptor beta chain was obtained from a study of cytomegalovirus exposure and HLA in healthy donors. Study observations and caveats: V- and J-gene trimming in TCR beta was tied to a missense DCLRE1C variant by an analysis performed later. On later analysis, the bulk of CMV-associated TCR beta chains appeared to be HLA-restricted. There were some public TCRs occurring in many donors, but most TCR sequences were rare.

This clone was picked up one time. Its antigen is not known. Use of 60 Vbeta and 13 Jbeta primers characterized the PCR. Some clones are missing from TCRdb's copy, which holds only in-frame ones; the method was immunoSEQ multiplex PCR. The table includes over 85,000 clones, 65% to 80% detected once. CDR3 length: 14 amino acids. Germline assignment: CDR1 MNHEY and CDR2 SMNVEV (reference sequence). V shed 7 bases and J shed 0 bases, with 10 bases lying between them. The chain has TRBV27 and TRBJ1-5; no reliable D call. The source is a woman aged 55-69 years in good health and CMV-seropositive. Sequences were obtained from PBMCs. The CDR3 loop is CASKPGYSNQPQHF. Here the CDR3 DNA reads TGTGCCAGCAAGCCAGGATATAGCAATCAGCCCCAGCATTTT.